The clone carrying this T cell receptor beta chain was detected a few times. The antigen is undetermined. This record belongs to a study of T-cell reconstitution after alpha-beta-depleted transplantation in children. General study points: Approximately two months post-transplant, alpha-beta T cells reportedly originated from several hundred expanded graft clones. High day-60 TCRbeta diversity in some patients came from surviving recipient T cells and thymic progenitors. Among T cells one year after transplant, newly produced cells accounted for most counts and diversity.

For TCRbeta, the library was prepared with unique molecular identifiers. TCRdb called the PCR reads again in MiXCR, with one record for every CDR3 protein. The sample has some 600,000 distinct CDR3 sequences, over 10% seen once. The germline gives CDR1 SGHVS, CDR2 FNYEAQ. The V gene lost 5 bases and the J gene lost 4 bases, with 14 bases spanning the gap. This CDR3 comprises 15 residues. The chain joins TRBV7-6 to TRBJ2-2; D is unclear. The source material was PBMCs, mostly from graft donor cells, sampled 360 days after TCRalphabeta/CD19-depleted stem cell transplant. This TCR was recovered from a male patient under 18 who had a stem cell transplant for acute myeloid leukemia, so the T cells may come from the graft donor. The CDR3 sequence is CASSASRLVTGELFF. The CDR3 coding sequence is TGTGCCAGCAGCGCCAGCAGACTGGTCACCGGGGAGCTGTTTTTT. Looking up the rest from reference TRBV7-6 and TRBJ2-2 gives the full variable domain: GAGVSQSPRYKVTKRGQDVALRCDPISGHVSLYWYRQALGQGPEFLTYFNYEAQQDKSGLPNDRFSAERPEGSISTLTIQRTEQRDSAMYRCASSASRLVTGELFFGEGSRLTVL.